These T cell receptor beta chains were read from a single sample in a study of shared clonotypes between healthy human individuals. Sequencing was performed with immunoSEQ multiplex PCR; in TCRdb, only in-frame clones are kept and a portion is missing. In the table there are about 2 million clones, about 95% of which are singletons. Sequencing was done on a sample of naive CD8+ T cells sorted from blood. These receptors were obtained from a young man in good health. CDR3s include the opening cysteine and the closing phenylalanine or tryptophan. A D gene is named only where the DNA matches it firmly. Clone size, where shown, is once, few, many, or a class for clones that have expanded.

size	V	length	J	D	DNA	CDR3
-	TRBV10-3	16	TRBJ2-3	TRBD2	TGTGCCATCAGTCCGGGGACTAGCGGGGGTACAGATACGCAGTATTTT	CAISPGTSGGTDTQYF
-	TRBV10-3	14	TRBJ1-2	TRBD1	TGTGCCATCGACGATTCCGGGACAGGGTCCGGCTACACCTTC	CAIDDSGTGSGYTF
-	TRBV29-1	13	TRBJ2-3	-	TGCAGCGCCCGTCGGGCAGGCACAGATACGCAGTATTTT	CSARRAGTDTQYF
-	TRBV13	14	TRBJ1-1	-	TGTGCCAGCAGCTTAGAGCAGGGGAAGACTGAAGCTTTCTTT	CASSLEQGKTEAFF
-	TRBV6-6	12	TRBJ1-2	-	TGTGCCAGCAGTCCGGAGGGGTGGGGCTACACCTTC	CASSPEGWGYTF
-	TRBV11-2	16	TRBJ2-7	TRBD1	TGTGCCAGCAGCTTCTCCGGGACAGGCCTAACCTACGAGCAGTACTTC	CASSFSGTGLTYEQYF
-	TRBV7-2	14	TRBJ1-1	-	TGTGCCAGCAGCCCGTTCGTGTTTAGCGCTGAAGCTTTCTTT	CASSPFVFSAEAFF
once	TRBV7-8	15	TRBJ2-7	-	TGTGCCAGCAGCTTCACCGGGACAAACTACTACGAGCAGTACTTC	CASSFTGTNYYEQYF
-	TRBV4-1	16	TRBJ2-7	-	TGCGCCAGCAGCCGAGAGCCCGGGACGGGGACCTACGAGCAGTACTTC	CASSREPGTGTYEQYF
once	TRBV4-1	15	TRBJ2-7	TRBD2	TGCGCCAGCAGCCAAGGCCCAGCGGGGGCCTACGAGCAGTACTTC	CASSQGPAGAYEQYF
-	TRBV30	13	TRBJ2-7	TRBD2	TGTGCCTGGAGTTTCCTAGCGGGGAACGAGCAGTACTTC	CAWSFLAGNEQYF
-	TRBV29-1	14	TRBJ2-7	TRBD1	TGCAGCGTTGAAGGCCCAGGGGGCACTTACGAGCAGTACTTC	CSVEGPGGTYEQYF
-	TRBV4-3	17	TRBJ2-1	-	TGCGCCAGCAGTCCCTTCACGCAAGGCGGGGAAGACAATGAGCAGTTCTTC	CASSPFTQGGEDNEQFF
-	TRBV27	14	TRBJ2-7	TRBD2	TGTGCCAGTGGGCCCGGGACTATCTCCTACGAGCAGTACTTC	CASGPGTISYEQYF
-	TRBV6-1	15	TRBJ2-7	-	TGTGCCAGCAGTCCCCGAGGGGGGTTCTCCTACGAGCAGTACTTC	CASSPRGGFSYEQYF
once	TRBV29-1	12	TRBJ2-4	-	TGCAGCGTTGTTCTATCGGGAGACATTCAGTACTTC	CSVVLSGDIQYF
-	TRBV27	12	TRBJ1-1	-	TGTGCCAGCGGCAATTGGGGGACTGAAGCTTTCTTT	CASGNWGTEAFF
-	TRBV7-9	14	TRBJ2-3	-	TGTGCCAGCAGCTCAAGCGACAACACAGATACGCAGTATTTT	CASSSSDNTDTQYF
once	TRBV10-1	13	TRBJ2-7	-	TGCGCCAGCAGGGAGGGCGGTTCCTACGAGCAGTACTTC	CASREGGSYEQYF
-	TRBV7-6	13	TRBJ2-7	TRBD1	TGTGCCAGCAGCCCGGACAGGGGCCACGAGCAGTACTTC	CASSPDRGHEQYF